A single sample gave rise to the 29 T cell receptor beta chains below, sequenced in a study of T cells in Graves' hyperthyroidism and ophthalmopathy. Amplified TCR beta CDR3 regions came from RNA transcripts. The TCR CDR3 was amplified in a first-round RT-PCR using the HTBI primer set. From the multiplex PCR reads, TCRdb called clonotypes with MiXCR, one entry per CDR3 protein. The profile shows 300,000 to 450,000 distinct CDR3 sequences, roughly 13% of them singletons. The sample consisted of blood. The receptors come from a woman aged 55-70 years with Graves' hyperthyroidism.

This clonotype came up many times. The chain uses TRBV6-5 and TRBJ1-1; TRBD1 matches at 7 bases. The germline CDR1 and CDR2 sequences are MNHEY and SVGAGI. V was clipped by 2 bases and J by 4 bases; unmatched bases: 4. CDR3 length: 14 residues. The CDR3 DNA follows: TGTGCCAGCAGTTACAAGGGGGCGCGCACTGAAGCTTTCTTT. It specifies CASSYKGARTEAFF.

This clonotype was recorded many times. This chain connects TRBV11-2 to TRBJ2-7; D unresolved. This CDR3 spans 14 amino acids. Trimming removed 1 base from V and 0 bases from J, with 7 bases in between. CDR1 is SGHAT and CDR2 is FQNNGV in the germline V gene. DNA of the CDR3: TGTGCCAGCAGCTTAGGCGGCATCTCCTACGAGCAGTACTTC. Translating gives CASSLGGISYEQYF. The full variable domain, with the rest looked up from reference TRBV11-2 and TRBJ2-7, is EAGVAQSPRYKIIEKRQSVAFWCNPISGHATLYWYQQILGQGPKLLIQFQNNGVVDDSQLPKDRFSAERLKGVDSTLKIQPAKLEDSAVYLCASSLGGISYEQYFGPGTRLTVT.

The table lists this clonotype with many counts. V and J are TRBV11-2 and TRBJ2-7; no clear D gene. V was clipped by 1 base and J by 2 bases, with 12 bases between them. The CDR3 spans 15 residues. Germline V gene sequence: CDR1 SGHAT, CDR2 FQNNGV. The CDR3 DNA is TGTGCCAGCAGCTTAGTTGCGGCACAGACCTACGAGCAGTACTTC. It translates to CASSLVAAQTYEQYF. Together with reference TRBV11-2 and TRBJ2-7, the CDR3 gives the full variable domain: EAGVAQSPRYKIIEKRQSVAFWCNPISGHATLYWYQQILGQGPKLLIQFQNNGVVDDSQLPKDRFSAERLKGVDSTLKIQPAKLEDSAVYLCASSLVAAQTYEQYFGPGTRLTVT.

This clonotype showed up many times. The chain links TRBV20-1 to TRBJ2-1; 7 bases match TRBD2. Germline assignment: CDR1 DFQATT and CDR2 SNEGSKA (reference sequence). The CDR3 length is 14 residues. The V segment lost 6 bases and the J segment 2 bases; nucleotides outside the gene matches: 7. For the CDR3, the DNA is TGCAGTGCCCCCGCAGCGGGACCCTACAATGAGCAGTTCTTC. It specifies CSAPAAGPYNEQFF.

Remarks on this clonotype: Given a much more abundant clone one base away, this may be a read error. CDR3 region: CASSPAGRAPDTQYF. The CDR3 bases are TGTGCCAGCAGCCCCGCGGGGAGGGCCCCAGATACGCAGTATTTT. The V gene is TRBV7-9, the J gene TRBJ2-3, with 7 bases matching TRBD2. CDR1 is SEHNR, CDR2 FQNEAQ, per germline (reference sequence). V trimming: 5 bases; J trimming: 4 bases; junction bases outside the gene matches: 9. This CDR3 spans 15 amino acids.

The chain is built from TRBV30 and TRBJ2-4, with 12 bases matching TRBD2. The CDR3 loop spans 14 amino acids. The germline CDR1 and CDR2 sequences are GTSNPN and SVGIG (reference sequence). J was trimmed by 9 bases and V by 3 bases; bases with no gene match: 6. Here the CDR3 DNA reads TGTGCCTGGAGCGAAGGACTAGCGGGGACCATTCAGTACTTC. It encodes CAWSEGLAGTIQYF.

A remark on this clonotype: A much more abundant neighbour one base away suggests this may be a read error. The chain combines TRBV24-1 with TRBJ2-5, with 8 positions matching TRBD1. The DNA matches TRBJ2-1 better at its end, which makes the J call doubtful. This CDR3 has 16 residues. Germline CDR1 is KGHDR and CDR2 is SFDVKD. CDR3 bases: TGTGCCACCAGTGATACCAGGACAGGGTTCGGGGAGACCCAGTTCTTC. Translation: CATSDTRTGFGETQFF.

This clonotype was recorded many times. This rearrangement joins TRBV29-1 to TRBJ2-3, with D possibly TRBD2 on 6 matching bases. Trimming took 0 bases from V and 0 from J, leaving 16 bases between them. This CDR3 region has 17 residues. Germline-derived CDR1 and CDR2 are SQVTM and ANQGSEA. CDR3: CSVEEDWAGTSTDTQYF. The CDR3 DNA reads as TGCAGCGTTGAAGAGGATTGGGCGGGAACTAGCACAGATACGCAGTATTTT.

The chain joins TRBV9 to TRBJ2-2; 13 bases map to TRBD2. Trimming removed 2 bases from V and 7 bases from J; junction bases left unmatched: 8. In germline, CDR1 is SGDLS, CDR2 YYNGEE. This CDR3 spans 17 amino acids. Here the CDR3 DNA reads TGTGCCAGCAGCGTCCGGACTAGCGGGAGTGTTGGCGGGGAGCTGTTTTTT. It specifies CASSVRTSGSVGGELFF.

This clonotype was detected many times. Here the CDR3 DNA reads TGTGCCGTAACAGGGGATACGGACACTGAAGCTTTCTTT. This gives the protein CAVTGDTDTEAFF. V gene TRBV3-1 combines with J gene TRBJ1-1; 7 bases line up with TRBD1. The CDR3 totals 13 residues. With 11 bases clipped from V and 3 bases from J, the junction kept 9 bases outside the gene matches. The germline V gene encodes CDR1 LGHDT and CDR2 YNNKEL (reference sequence).

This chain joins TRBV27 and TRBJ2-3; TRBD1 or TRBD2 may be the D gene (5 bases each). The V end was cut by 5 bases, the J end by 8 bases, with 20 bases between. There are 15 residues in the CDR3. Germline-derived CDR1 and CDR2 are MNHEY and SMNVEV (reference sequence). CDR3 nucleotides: TGTGCCAGCAGTGTCGAGGCCGGGACCACTGGTACGCAGTATTTT. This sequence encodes CASSVEAGTTGTQYF.

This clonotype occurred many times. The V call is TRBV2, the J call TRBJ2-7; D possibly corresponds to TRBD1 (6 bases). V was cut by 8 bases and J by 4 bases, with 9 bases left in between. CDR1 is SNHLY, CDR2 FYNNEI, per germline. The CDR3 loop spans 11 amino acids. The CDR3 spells CASGQGYEQYF. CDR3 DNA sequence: TGTGCCAGCGGGCAGGGGTACGAGCAGTACTTC.

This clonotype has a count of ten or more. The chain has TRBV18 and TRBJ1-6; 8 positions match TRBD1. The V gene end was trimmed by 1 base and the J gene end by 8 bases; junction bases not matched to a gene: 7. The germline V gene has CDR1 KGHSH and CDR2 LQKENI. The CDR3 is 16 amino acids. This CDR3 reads CASSPQRQGTDSPLHF. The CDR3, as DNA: TGTGCCAGCTCACCACAGAGACAGGGGACTGATTCACCCCTCCACTTT.

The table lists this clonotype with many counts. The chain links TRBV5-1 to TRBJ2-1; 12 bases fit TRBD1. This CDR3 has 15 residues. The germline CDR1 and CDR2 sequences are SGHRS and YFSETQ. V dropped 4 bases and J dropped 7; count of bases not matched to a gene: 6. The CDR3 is CASSKGQGAWNEQFF. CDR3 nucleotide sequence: TGCGCCAGCAGCAAGGGACAGGGGGCATGGAATGAGCAGTTCTTC.

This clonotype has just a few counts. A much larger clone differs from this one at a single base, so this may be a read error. For the CDR3, the DNA is TGTGCCAGCAGCTTAGGGGACAGACACAAGGAGCAGTTCTTC. It encodes CASSLGDRHKEQFF. The chain uses TRBV7-9 and TRBJ2-1; 7 nucleotides line up with TRBD1. Germline V gene lookup returns CDR1 SEHNR and CDR2 FQNEAQ (reference sequence). CDR3 size: 14 residues.

The CDR3 reads CASSPRGGGRGLAGARAYEQYF. The CDR3 DNA follows: TGTGCCAGCTCACCACGTGGTGGGGGGCGCGGACTAGCGGGAGCCCGAGCCTACGAGCAGTACTTC. The J gene is TRBJ2-7, the V gene TRBV12-3 or TRBV12-4, with TRBD2 identical over 13 bases. V lost 8 bases to trimming and J lost 2 bases; unmatched junction nucleotides: 27. The CDR3 has 22 amino acids.

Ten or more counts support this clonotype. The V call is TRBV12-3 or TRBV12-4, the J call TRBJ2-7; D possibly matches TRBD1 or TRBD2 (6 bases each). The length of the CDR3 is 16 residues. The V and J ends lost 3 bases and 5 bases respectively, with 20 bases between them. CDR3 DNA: TGTGCCAGCAGTTTCTTTGGTCTAGCGAGGGGGGACGAGCAGTACTTC. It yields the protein CASSFFGLARGDEQYF.

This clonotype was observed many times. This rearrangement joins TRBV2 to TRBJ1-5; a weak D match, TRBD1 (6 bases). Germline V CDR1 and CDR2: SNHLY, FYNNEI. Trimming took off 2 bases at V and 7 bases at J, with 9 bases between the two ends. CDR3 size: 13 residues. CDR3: CASSELQGQPQHF. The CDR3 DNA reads TGTGCCAGCAGTGAACTACAGGGACAGCCCCAGCATTTT.

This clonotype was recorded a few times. CDR3 sequence (DNA): TGTGCCAGCAGTTACTCGCCGGGAGTGGAGGATACGCAGTATTTT. Protein sequence: CASSYSPGVEDTQYF. This chain connects TRBV6-5 to TRBJ2-3; D perhaps matches TRBD2 (6 bases). This CDR3 has 15 residues. V dropped 0 bases and J dropped 6 bases, with 13 bases sitting between them. CDR1 and CDR2 from the germline V gene are MNHEY and SVGAGI.

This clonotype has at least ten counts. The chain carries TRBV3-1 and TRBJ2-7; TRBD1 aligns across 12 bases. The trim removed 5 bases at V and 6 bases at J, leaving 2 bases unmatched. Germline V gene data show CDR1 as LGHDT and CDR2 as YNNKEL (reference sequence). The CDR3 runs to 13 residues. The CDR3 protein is CASSWDRGREQYF. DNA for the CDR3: TGTGCCAGCAGCTGGGACAGGGGGCGCGAGCAGTACTTC.

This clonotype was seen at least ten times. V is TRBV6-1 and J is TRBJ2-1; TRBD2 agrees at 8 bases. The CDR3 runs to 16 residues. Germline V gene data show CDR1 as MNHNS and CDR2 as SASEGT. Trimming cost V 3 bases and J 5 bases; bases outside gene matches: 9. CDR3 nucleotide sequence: TGTGCCAGCAGTGACCTAACTAGCGGTGGCCACAATGAGCAGTTCTTC. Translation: CASSDLTSGGHNEQFF.

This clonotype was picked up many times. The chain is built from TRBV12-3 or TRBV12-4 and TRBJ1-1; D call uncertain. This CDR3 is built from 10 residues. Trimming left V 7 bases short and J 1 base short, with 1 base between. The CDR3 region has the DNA TGTGCCAGCAAGAACACTGAAGCTTTCTTT. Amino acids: CASKNTEAFF.

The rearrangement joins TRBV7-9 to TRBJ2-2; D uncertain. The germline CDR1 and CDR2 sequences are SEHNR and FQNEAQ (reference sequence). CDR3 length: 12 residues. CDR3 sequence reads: CDWHSNTGELFF. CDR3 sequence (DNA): TGTGATTGGCACTCGAACACCGGGGAGCTGTTTTTT.

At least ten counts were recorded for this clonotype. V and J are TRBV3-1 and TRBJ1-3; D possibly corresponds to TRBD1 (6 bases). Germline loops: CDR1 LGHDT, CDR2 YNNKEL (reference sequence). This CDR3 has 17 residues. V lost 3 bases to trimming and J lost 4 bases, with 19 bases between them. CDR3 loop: CASSQSFSWGQGNTIYF. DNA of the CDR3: TGTGCCAGCAGCCAGTCCTTCAGCTGGGGGCAGGGAAACACCATATATTTT.

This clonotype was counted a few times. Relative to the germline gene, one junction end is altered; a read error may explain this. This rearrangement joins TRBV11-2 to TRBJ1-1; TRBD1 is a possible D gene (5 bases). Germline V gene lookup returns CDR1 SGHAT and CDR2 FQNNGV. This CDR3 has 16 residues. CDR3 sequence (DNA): TGTGTCAGCAGCTTAGTAAGGACACCGGTAAATGGTGAAGCTTTCTTT. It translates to CVSSLVRTPVNGEAFF.

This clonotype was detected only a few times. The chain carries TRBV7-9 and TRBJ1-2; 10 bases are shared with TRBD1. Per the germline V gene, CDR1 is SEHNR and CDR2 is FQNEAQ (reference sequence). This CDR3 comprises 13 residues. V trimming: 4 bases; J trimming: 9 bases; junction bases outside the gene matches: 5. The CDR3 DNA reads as TGTGCCAGCAGCTCGGGACAGGGGCTCAGCTACACCTTC. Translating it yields CASSSGQGLSYTF.

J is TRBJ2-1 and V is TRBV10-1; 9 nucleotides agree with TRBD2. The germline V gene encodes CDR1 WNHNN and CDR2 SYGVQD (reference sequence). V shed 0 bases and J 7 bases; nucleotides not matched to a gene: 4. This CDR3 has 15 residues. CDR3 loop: CASSESSGSMNEQFF. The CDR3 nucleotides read TGCGCCAGCAGTGAGTCTAGCGGGAGTATGAATGAGCAGTTCTTC.

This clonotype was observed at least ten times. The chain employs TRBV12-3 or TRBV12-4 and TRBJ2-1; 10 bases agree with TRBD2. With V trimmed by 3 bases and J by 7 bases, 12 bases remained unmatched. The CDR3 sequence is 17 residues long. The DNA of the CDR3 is TGTGCCAGCAGTTTCGGACTAGCGGCCTGGGATACTAATGAGCAGTTCTTC. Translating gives CASSFGLAAWDTNEQFF.

The CDR3 bases are TGTGCCAGCAGCTTAGCGGGCAGGGGGCTTAAACAGCCCCAGCATTTT. Translated: CASSLAGRGLKQPQHF. This sequence joins TRBV7-8 and TRBJ1-5; 8 positions agree with TRBD1. In germline, CDR1 is SGHVS, CDR2 FQNEAQ. Trimming cost V 0 bases and J 7 bases; bases outside gene matches: 8. The CDR3 extends over 16 amino acids.